Each of the 32 T cell receptor beta chains below was sequenced from the same sample in a study of blood T cell repertoires in COVID-19 (dated by TCRdb to the early 2020s). Libraries came from the immunoSEQ multiplex PCR assay. Here the immuneACCESS table is served through TCRdb, limited to in-frame sequences with V and J called. Missing clones are a known gap in these copies; in checked studies unresolved V genes cover under half, and the rest lacks a known reason. This sample holds roughly 250,000 clones; roughly 82% were observed only once. 4.5% to 5% of the sample comes from the top ten. The specimen sequenced was peripheral blood. The receptors were sampled from a woman of 80 years or more with active or convalescent COVID-19.

This chain links TRBV28 with TRBJ2-3; TRBD2 aligns across 8 bases. There are 15 residues in the CDR3. The germline gives CDR1 MDHEN, CDR2 SYDVKM. V was clipped by 5 bases and J by 6 bases; unmatched bases: 10. CDR3: CASSPPGGPGDTQYF. The CDR3 coding sequence is TGTGCCAGCAGTCCCCCGGGGGGGCCCGGGGATACGCAGTATTTT.

This clone is a singleton in its sample. The chain employs TRBV2 and TRBJ1-2; 7 nucleotides match TRBD1. The CDR3 is 14 residues long. Per germline, CDR1 SNHLY and CDR2 FYNNEI. Unmatched junction bases numbered 10, after V lost 8 bases and J lost 4 bases. The CDR3 spells CASVTGQRFYGYTF. The DNA for the CDR3 is TGTGCCAGCGTGACAGGGCAGAGATTCTATGGCTACACCTTC.

The rearrangement joins TRBV30 to TRBJ2-7; tentative D call: TRBD2 (5 bases). The V gene lost 2 bases and the J gene lost 7 bases, with 12 bases spanning the gap. The CDR3 has 12 amino acids. The germline V gene encodes CDR1 GTSNPN and CDR2 SVGIG (reference sequence). The CDR3 DNA reads as TGTGCCTGGAGTCGGACCCCGGGGGAGCAGTACTTC. Amino acid sequence: CAWSRTPGEQYF.

Note on this clone: The sample holds other DNA sequences that translate to the same CDR3. V is TRBV2 and J is TRBJ2-7, with a tentative D call TRBD1 (6 bases). The V end lost 7 bases, the J end lost 2 bases, and 9 bases lay between the germline ends. The CDR3 covers 12 residues. Germline CDR1 SNHLY, CDR2 FYNNEI. CDR3 loop: CASNRDTYEQYF. The DNA for the CDR3 is TGTGCCAGCAATAGGGACACCTACGAGCAGTACTTC.

V usage is TRBV18 and J usage is TRBJ1-4; TRBD1 is a possible D gene (6 bases). CDR3 length equals 17 residues. The germline V and J ends were trimmed by 0 bases and 0 bases, with 11 bases remaining between them. Germline V lookup: CDR1 KGHSH, CDR2 LQKENI. CDR3: CASSPPRTAATNEKLFF. CDR3 sequence (DNA): TGTGCCAGCTCACCACCTAGGACAGCTGCAACTAATGAAAAACTGTTTTTT. The variable domain in full, completed from reference TRBV18 and TRBJ1-4, reads NAGVMQNPRHLVRRRGQEARLRCSPMKGHSHVYWYRQLPEEGLKFMVYLQKENIIDESGMPKERFSAEFPKEGPSILRIQQVVRGDSAAYFCASSPPRTAATNEKLFFGSGTQLSVL.

The sample holds a few counts of this clone. V gene TRBV9 combines with J gene TRBJ1-2; no reliable D call. CDR1 is SGDLS and CDR2 is YYNGEE in the germline V gene. V lost 1 base and J lost 2, with 12 bases in between. The CDR3 spans 15 residues. This CDR3 is CASSVRVDPNYGYTF. The CDR3 bases are TGTGCCAGCAGCGTACGGGTCGACCCCAACTATGGCTACACCTTC.

A few counts support this clone. The chain is built from TRBV28 and TRBJ1-1; TRBD1 aligns across 9 bases. The germline CDR1 and CDR2 sequences are MDHEN and SYDVKM. V was pared by 11 bases and J by 4 bases, with 11 bases of the junction left unmatched. The CDR3 is 14 residues long. CDR3: CALKGDRAATEAFF. The CDR3 coding sequence is TGTGCCCTCAAGGGGGACAGGGCGGCCACTGAAGCTTTCTTT.

V usage is TRBV19 and J usage is TRBJ1-4; D call uncertain. The germline gives CDR1 LNHDA, CDR2 SQIVND (reference sequence). This CDR3 contains 15 residues. Trimming removed 6 bases from V and 2 bases from J, with 13 bases in between. CDR3 amino acids: CASSLEGWTNEKLFF. CDR3 coding DNA: TGTGCCAGTAGCCTGGAGGGCTGGACTAATGAAAAACTGTTTTTT.

The chain recombines TRBV2 with TRBJ2-7; 8 positions match TRBD1. CDR3 length equals 15 residues. V dropped 4 bases and J dropped 0; count of bases not matched to a gene: 5. In germline, CDR1 is SNHLY, CDR2 FYNNEI. CDR3 nucleotides: TGTGCCAGCAGTGGATCGGGACAGGACTCCTACGAGCAGTACTTC. The encoded protein is CASSGSGQDSYEQYF.

The chain recombines TRBV6-5 with TRBJ2-1; 7 positions agree with TRBD1. Germline trimming cut 6 bases from V and 6 bases from J; bases unmatched to any gene: 11. Per germline, CDR1 MNHEY and CDR2 SVGAGI. This CDR3 has 15 amino acids. CDR3 loop: CASSRRQGPSNEQFF. In nucleotides, the CDR3 is TGTGCCAGCAGCCGTAGACAGGGTCCATCCAATGAGCAGTTCTTC.

CDR3 loop: CASEGGGTEAFF. CDR3 DNA: TGTGCCAGCGAAGGGGGGGGCACTGAAGCTTTCTTT. The chain uses TRBV3-1 (or the pseudogene TRBV3-2) and TRBJ1-1; weak D call: TRBD1 (6 bases). Trimming left V 8 bases short and J 4 bases short, with 11 bases between. CDR3 length equals 12 residues. Germline V gene lookup returns CDR1 LGHDT and CDR2 YNNKEL (reference sequence).

The chain couples TRBV3-1 (or the pseudogene TRBV3-2) to TRBJ2-1, with D unclear. This CDR3 contains 15 residues. Germline assignment: CDR1 LGHDT and CDR2 YNNKEL (reference sequence). V was cut by 2 bases and J by 0 bases, with 8 bases left in between. The CDR3 protein is CASSQTWASYNEQFF. The CDR3 region has the DNA TGTGCCAGCAGCCAAACCTGGGCCTCCTACAATGAGCAGTTCTTC.

This clone has just one count. The chain has TRBV9 and TRBJ1-2; weak D call: TRBD1 (5 bases). Germline V gives CDR1 SGDLS, CDR2 YYNGEE. The CDR3 sequence is 17 residues long. V lost 0 bases, J lost 3 bases, and 18 bases lay in between. CDR3 coding DNA: TGTGCCAGCAGCGTAGTGGAGGGGCCCTTTTCAGACTATGGCTACACCTTC. Translated: CASSVVEGPFSDYGYTF.

The chain recombines TRBV23-1 with TRBJ1-2, with D tentatively TRBD1 (5 bases). TRBV23-1 is labeled an ORF, and its function is uncertain. Trimming cost V 8 bases and J 7 bases, with 20 bases left between them. The CDR3 spans 14 residues. CDR3 DNA: TGCGCCAGCGCCCCAATAAGGGGCGGTGGTGGCTACACCTTC. Residues: CASAPIRGGGGYTF.

The CDR3 is CASSGSGRSTGELFF. CDR3 DNA: TGTGCCAGCAGCGGTAGCGGGAGGAGCACCGGGGAGCTGTTTTTT. V is TRBV9 and J is TRBJ2-2; 10 positions agree with TRBD2. This CDR3 contains 15 residues. Trimming cost V 3 bases and J 4 bases; bases outside gene matches: 3. Per the germline V gene, CDR1 is SGDLS and CDR2 is YYNGEE.

The gene calls are TRBV3-1 (or the pseudogene TRBV3-2) and TRBJ1-2, with no clear D. CDR1 is LGHDT and CDR2 is YNNKEL in the germline V gene (reference sequence). The V and J ends lost 1 base and 4 bases respectively, with 10 bases between them. This CDR3 is 14 amino acids long. The CDR3 DNA reads as TGTGCCAGCAGCCAAGGAGGGTTCGCCTATGGCTACACCTTC. It specifies CASSQGGFAYGYTF.

The chain uses TRBV7-6 and TRBJ2-3, with 14 bases fitting TRBD2. V lost 5 bases, J lost 6 bases, and 7 bases stayed unmatched. The CDR3 consists of 16 residues. Germline lookup yields CDR1 SGHVS and CDR2 FNYEAQ. The CDR3 DNA sequence: TGTGCCAGCAGCGGGACTAGCGGGGGCCTCCTGGATACGCAGTATTTT. Residues: CASSGTSGGLLDTQYF.

The chain recombines TRBV30 with TRBJ2-3, with a possible D match to TRBD1 (6 bases). The CDR3 length is 14 residues. V shed 4 bases and J shed 2 bases, with 13 bases lying between them. From germline, CDR1 is GTSNPN and CDR2 SVGIG (reference sequence). CDR3 amino acids: CAWTNRGFTDTQYF. CDR3 sequence (DNA): TGTGCCTGGACTAATAGGGGGTTCACAGATACGCAGTATTTT.

This chain connects TRBV5-4 to TRBJ2-3; 7 bases align to TRBD1. The J segment lost 3 bases and the V segment lost 6 bases, leaving 4 bases of the junction unmatched. The germline CDR1 and CDR2 sequences are SGHNT and YYREEE (reference sequence). This CDR3 is built from 13 residues. CDR3 in amino acids: CASTKGATDTQYF. CDR3 DNA: TGTGCCAGCACCAAGGGGGCGACAGATACGCAGTATTTT.

V gene TRBV6-1 combines with J gene TRBJ1-2, with D possibly matching TRBD1 (5 bases). The germline V gene encodes CDR1 MNHNS and CDR2 SASEGT. V was cut by 2 bases and J by 3 bases, with 13 bases left in between. The CDR3 is 15 amino acids. The CDR3 loop is CASSEILGRDYGYTF. CDR3 in DNA: TGTGCCAGCAGTGAAATATTGGGCAGGGACTATGGCTACACCTTC.

This chain links TRBV18 with TRBJ2-1; 9 positions match TRBD2. V shed 0 bases, J shed 9 bases, and the junction held 3 bases outside the gene matches. The CDR3 runs 14 residues. The V gene's germline CDR1 is KGHSH and CDR2 LQKENI. CDR3 sequence (DNA): TGTGCCAGCTCACCACCGTCTAGCGGGATTGAGCAGTTCTTC. As protein: CASSPPSSGIEQFF.

V gene TRBV27 combines with J gene TRBJ1-6; 9 positions match TRBD1. CDR3 length: 14 amino acids. CDR1 and CDR2 from the germline V gene are MNHEY and SMNVEV (reference sequence). The junction had 7 bases not matched to a gene; V was cut back by 6 bases and J by 10 bases. This chain's CDR3 is CASREDRGNSPLHF. The CDR3 coding sequence is TGTGCCAGCAGGGAGGACAGGGGAAACTCACCCCTCCACTTT.

This rearrangement joins TRBV5-1 to TRBJ2-3, with 10 bases that match TRBD2. Germline loops: CDR1 SGHRS, CDR2 YFSETQ. The V gene end was trimmed by 4 bases and the J gene end by 2 bases; junction bases not matched to a gene: 7. The CDR3 has 16 residues. The CDR3 region is CASSPGLAEVTDTQYF. The CDR3 nucleotides are TGCGCCAGCAGCCCTGGACTAGCGGAGGTCACAGATACGCAGTATTTT.

The chain is built from TRBV23-1 and TRBJ2-1, with D perhaps TRBD2 (5 bases). TRBV23-1 is marked as an open reading frame, function uncertain. CDR3 length equals 16 residues. V was pared by 3 bases and J by 8 bases, with 20 bases between. CDR3 loop: CASSHYSAAGLDEQFF. The CDR3, as DNA: TGCGCCAGCAGTCATTACTCAGCGGCGGGTCTCGATGAGCAGTTCTTC.

Notes on this clone: An end of the junction differs from the germline gene, which may be a read error. The chain couples TRBV7-2 to TRBJ2-1; TRBD2 aligns across 13 bases. The CDR3 is 14 residues long. Germline V CDR1 and CDR2: SGHTA, FQGNSA. In DNA form, the CDR3 reads TGTGCCAGCAGCTTTGGACTAGCGGGGGCCCCGAACCTCTTC. It translates to CASSFGLAGAPNLF.

The genes are TRBV4-1 and TRBJ1-2; a possible D gene is TRBD1 (6 bases). Germline V gene lookup returns CDR1 MGHRA and CDR2 YSYEKL. The V end lost 1 base, the J end lost 10 bases, and 19 bases lay between the germline ends. CDR3 length: 15 amino acids. The CDR3 DNA is TGCGCCAGCAGCCAAGTTAGAAAAGGGGGAAGAGTCTACACCTTC. Protein sequence: CASSQVRKGGRVYTF.

This clone has only one observation. The chain links TRBV7-9 to TRBJ2-2; D not certain. Per the germline V gene, CDR1 is SEHNR and CDR2 is FQNEAQ (reference sequence). This CDR3 has 13 residues. Trimming shortened V by 2 bases and J by 6 bases, and 7 bases separated the two germline ends. The CDR3, as DNA: TGTGCCAGCAGCTTAATTCTGTCCGGGGAGCTGTTTTTT. Protein: CASSLILSGELFF.

Turning to this clone: The same CDR3 arises from other DNA sequences in this sample as well. V usage is TRBV5-1 and J usage is TRBJ1-1; possible D gene TRBD1, 5 bases. The CDR3 covers 14 residues. Trimming pared 1 base from V and 1 base from J, leaving 8 bases between. Germline-derived CDR1 and CDR2 are SGHRS and YFSETQ. CDR3 sequence reads: CASSLQGQNTEAFF. The CDR3, as DNA: TGCGCCAGCAGCTTGCAGGGTCAGAACACTGAAGCTTTCTTT.

The chain carries TRBV4-2 and TRBJ2-7; possible D gene TRBD1, 6 bases. V was clipped by 1 base and J by 2 bases, with 15 bases between them. The CDR3 length is 16 residues. Germline V CDR1 and CDR2: LGHNA, YNFKEQ. The CDR3: CASSQATPDSTYEQYF. The CDR3 DNA reads as TGTGCCAGCAGCCAAGCAACCCCGGACAGTACCTACGAGCAGTACTTC.

The gene calls are TRBV5-4 and TRBJ2-1; 9 nucleotides align to TRBD1. Trimming at V came to 4 bases and at J to 7 bases, leaving 3 bases not matched to a gene. This CDR3 is built from 13 residues. Germline V gene data show CDR1 as SGHNT and CDR2 as YYREEE (reference sequence). The CDR3 sequence is CASSGTGWNEQFF. CDR3 coding DNA: TGTGCCAGCAGCGGGACAGGGTGGAATGAGCAGTTCTTC.

This clone was detected only once. The rearrangement links TRBV19 to TRBJ1-4; no reliable D call. CDR1 and CDR2 from the germline V gene are LNHDA and SQIVND (reference sequence). The CDR3 is 12 amino acids. V gave up 5 bases and J gave up 5 bases, with 6 bases separating them. CDR3 nucleotide sequence: TGTGCCAGTAGTGACTTCAATGAAAAACTGTTTTTT. It codes for CASSDFNEKLFF.

The V call is TRBV5-8, the J call TRBJ1-5; D unclear. Germline-derived CDR1 and CDR2 are SGHTS and YDEGEE. The CDR3 runs 15 residues. V shed 4 bases and J shed 0 bases, with 11 bases lying between them. This CDR3 reads CASSPERGSNQPQHF. The DNA of the CDR3 is TGTGCCAGCAGCCCCGAACGGGGTAGCAATCAGCCCCAGCATTTT.